The 20 T cell receptor beta chains reported below all come from one sample, sequenced in a study of CD8 T cells in ankylosing spondylitis. TCRdb recomputed calls from the 5' RACE reads with MiXCR, one row per CDR3 protein. The sample has about 350,000 distinct CDR3 sequences, 20% seen once. The sample comprised blood, either unsorted or a sorted T cell fraction (not recorded which). The receptors come from a male donor with ankylosing spondylitis or in good health (not recorded which).

In this sample, this clonotype turned up a few times. The chain links TRBV12-3 or TRBV12-4 to TRBJ2-1, with TRBD2 identical over 7 bases. V shed 6 bases, J shed 9 bases, and the junction held 8 bases outside the gene matches. This CDR3 comprises 13 residues. CDR3 in DNA: TGTGCCAGCAGCCTGGGAGGGATCGCTGAGCAGTTCTTC. Its translation is CASSLGGIAEQFF.

The chain links TRBV30 to TRBJ2-7; 10 bases fit TRBD1. V lost 8 bases and J lost 3; bases outside the gene matches: 10. The CDR3 runs 14 residues. Germline V CDR1 and CDR2: GTSNPN, SVGIG (reference sequence). In nucleotides, the CDR3 is TGTGCCGGAAACCCCGGGACAGGGGACTACGAGCAGTACTTC. Protein product: CAGNPGTGDYEQYF.

This clonotype has just a few counts. In DNA form, the CDR3 reads TGTGCCAGCAGCATCCAGTCAACTAATGAAAAACTGTTTTTT. Translation gives CASSIQSTNEKLFF. This chain joins TRBV9 and TRBJ1-4, with D uncertain. The germline V and J ends were trimmed by 4 bases and 0 bases, with 7 bases remaining between them. The CDR3 spans 14 residues. CDR1 and CDR2 (germline): SGDLS, YYNGEE.

This clonotype was recorded a few times. J is TRBJ2-1 and V is TRBV15; 8 bases fit TRBD2. Germline trimming cut 0 bases from V and 7 bases from J; bases unmatched to any gene: 5. The CDR3 runs to 15 residues. CDR1 LNHNV and CDR2 YYDKDF come from the germline V gene (reference sequence). In DNA, the CDR3 is TGTGCCACCAGCAGAGATAGCGGGGTCGAGAATGAGCAGTTCTTC. It encodes CATSRDSGVENEQFF.

Only one count was recorded for this clonotype. The genes are TRBV7-9 and TRBJ2-7, with 7 bases aligning to TRBD1. Germline CDR1 SEHNR, CDR2 FQNEAQ (reference sequence). The length of the CDR3 is 14 residues. V lost 3 bases, J lost 5 bases, and 7 bases stayed unmatched. CDR3 protein: CASSLTGLIHEQYF. CDR3 sequence (DNA): TGTGCCAGCAGCTTGACAGGGTTAATCCACGAGCAGTACTTC. Together with reference TRBV7-9 and TRBJ2-7, the CDR3 gives the full variable domain: DTGVSQNPRHKITKRGQNVTFRCDPISEHNRLYWYRQTLGQGPEFLTYFQNEAQLEKSRLLSDRFSAERPKGSFSTLEIQRTEQGDSAMYLCASSLTGLIHEQYFGPGTRLTVT.

This chain uses TRBV3-1 with TRBJ2-7, with D uncertain. Germline CDR1 reads LGHDT; CDR2 reads YNNKEL (reference sequence). CDR3 length: 13 amino acids. Trimming shortened V by 3 bases and J by 4 bases, and 10 bases separated the two germline ends. CDR3 loop: CASSQAFGYEQYF. In DNA form, the CDR3 reads TGTGCCAGCAGCCAGGCCTTCGGGTACGAGCAGTACTTC.

The chain is built from TRBV28 and TRBJ2-3; D perhaps matches TRBD2 (5 bases). This CDR3 has 15 residues. With 6 bases removed from V and 0 bases from J, the gap between germline ends came to 13 bases. CDR1 and CDR2 from the germline V gene are MDHEN and SYDVKM. The DNA for the CDR3 is TGTGCCAGCAGCGCCACTAGTACTAGCACAGATACGCAGTATTTT. Its protein is CASSATSTSTDTQYF.

This clonotype was counted only a few times. The genes are TRBV9 and TRBJ2-1, with D maybe TRBD1 (5 bases). Germline V gene data show CDR1 as SGDLS and CDR2 as YYNGEE. The CDR3 runs to 15 residues. V lost 3 bases and J lost 2, with 12 bases in between. The CDR3 reads CASSARDLAYNEQFF. CDR3 DNA sequence: TGTGCCAGCAGCGCCAGGGATCTGGCCTACAATGAGCAGTTCTTC.

The rearrangement joins TRBV2 to TRBJ2-3; D remains ambiguous. Germline V lookup: CDR1 SNHLY, CDR2 FYNNEI. V dropped 3 bases and J dropped 11 bases, with 12 bases sitting between them. The CDR3 contains 12 residues. CDR3 amino acids: CASSENPPEQYF. For the CDR3, the DNA is TGTGCCAGCAGTGAGAACCCTCCCGAGCAGTATTTT.

The chain employs TRBV14 and TRBJ2-1; D not resolved. The CDR3 is made up of 18 amino acids. Germline CDR1 reads SGHDN; CDR2 reads FVKESK. Trimming cost V 0 bases and J 2 bases, with 17 bases left between them. The CDR3 nucleotides read TGTGCCAGCAGCCAAGAAGCTGGCCTTCACGACACCTACAATGAGCAGTTCTTC. This translates into CASSQEAGLHDTYNEQFF.

The chain uses TRBV9 and TRBJ2-7, with a tentative D call TRBD1 (6 bases). V was trimmed by 0 bases and J by 5 bases, leaving 12 bases between them. The CDR3 is 14 residues long. Germline assignment: CDR1 SGDLS and CDR2 YYNGEE. The CDR3 DNA reads TGTGCCAGCAGCGTAGGAGGGGGTCTCAACGAGCAGTACTTC. Residues: CASSVGGGLNEQYF. The whole variable domain, remainder taken from reference TRBV9 and TRBJ2-7, is DSGVTQTPKHLITATGQRVTLRCSPRSGDLSVYWYQQSLDQGLQFLIQYYNGEERAKGNILERFSAQQFPDLHSELNLSSLELGDSALYFCASSVGGGLNEQYFGPGTRLTVT.

This chain links TRBV7-6 with TRBJ1-6, with unresolved D. The CDR3 consists of 13 residues. CDR1 and CDR2 (germline): SGHVS, FNYEAQ. V lost 1 base and J 8 bases, leaving 6 bases between the germline ends. The CDR3 spells CASSLDSHSPLHF. Here the CDR3 DNA reads TGTGCCAGCAGCTTAGACTCTCATTCACCCCTCCACTTT. The variable domain in full, with the rest retrieved from reference TRBV7-6 and TRBJ1-6, is GAGVSQSPRYKVTKRGQDVALRCDPISGHVSLYWYRQALGQGPEFLTYFNYEAQQDKSGLPNDRFSAERPEGSISTLTIQRTEQRDSAMYRCASSLDSHSPLHFGNGTRLTVT.

V usage is TRBV2 and J usage is TRBJ2-5, with 8 positions matching TRBD1. This CDR3 contains 11 residues. V trimming: 7 bases; J trimming: 5 bases; junction bases outside the gene matches: 0. Per the germline V gene, CDR1 is SNHLY and CDR2 is FYNNEI. CDR3 nucleotides: TGTGCCAGCAACAGGGGGGAGACCCAGTACTTC. It is translated as CASNRGETQYF.

This clonotype was picked up a small number of times. J is TRBJ2-1 and V is TRBV12-3 or TRBV12-4; 9 positions match TRBD2. With V trimmed by 3 bases and J by 4 bases, 4 bases remained unmatched. The CDR3 spans 15 residues. CDR3 region: CASSFLAGLYNEQFF. DNA for the CDR3: TGTGCCAGCAGTTTCCTAGCGGGGTTATACAATGAGCAGTTCTTC.

The chain joins TRBV10-3 to TRBJ2-1; D is possibly TRBD2 (6 bases). Germline CDR1 reads ENHRY; CDR2 reads SYGVKD. V was clipped by 3 bases and J by 3 bases, with 12 bases between them. The CDR3 consists of 15 residues. DNA of the CDR3: TGTGCCATCAGTGATGTAAACGGGGGCTACAATGAGCAGTTCTTC. Translated, it gives CAISDVNGGYNEQFF.

The V and J genes are TRBV15 and TRBJ1-1, with 8 bases lining up with TRBD1. V trimming: 3 bases; J trimming: 3 bases; junction bases outside the gene matches: 6. The CDR3 length is 15 residues. The germline V gene encodes CDR1 LNHNV and CDR2 YYDKDF (reference sequence). The CDR3 DNA reads as TGTGCCACCAGCAGGGCGGACAGGGCTGACACTGAAGCTTTCTTT. This gives the protein CATSRADRADTEAFF.

This clonotype was detected a few times. V gene TRBV29-1 combines with J gene TRBJ2-7; TRBD2 matches at 9 bases. There are 13 residues in the CDR3. The V gene's germline CDR1 is SQVTM and CDR2 ANQGSEA. V shed 7 bases and J 2 bases; nucleotides not matched to a gene: 6. DNA for the CDR3: TGCAGCGCTCTGGGCGGGGGGGCCTACGAGCAGTACTTC. Its protein product is CSALGGGAYEQYF.

The V gene is TRBV12-3 or TRBV12-4, the J gene TRBJ2-7, with a tentative D call TRBD2 (5 bases). Trimming stripped 1 base from V and 2 bases from J, with 9 bases between. The CDR3 sequence is 14 residues long. Written as DNA, the CDR3 is TGTGCCAGCAGTTTAGTCGCACTAGCCTACGAGCAGTACTTC. This sequence encodes CASSLVALAYEQYF.

J is TRBJ2-5 and V is TRBV4-1; weak D call: TRBD1 (5 bases). V lost 3 bases and J lost 5, with 13 bases in between. Germline CDR1 and CDR2: MGHRA and YSYEKL. This CDR3 spans 14 amino acids. In DNA form, the CDR3 reads TGCGCCAGCAGCCACAAGGACACTTCGGAGACCCAGTACTTC. As protein: CASSHKDTSETQYF.

There are a few counts of this clonotype. This rearrangement joins TRBV2 to TRBJ2-5; D is possibly TRBD1 or TRBD2 (6 bases each). Trimming shortened V by 0 bases and J by 12 bases, and 17 bases separated the two germline ends. The CDR3 covers 14 residues. Per germline, CDR1 SNHLY and CDR2 FYNNEI. Written as DNA, the CDR3 is TGTGCCAGCAGTGAAGCGTGGGGGGCCGTGGAGAAGTACTTC. Encoded protein: CASSEAWGAVEKYF.